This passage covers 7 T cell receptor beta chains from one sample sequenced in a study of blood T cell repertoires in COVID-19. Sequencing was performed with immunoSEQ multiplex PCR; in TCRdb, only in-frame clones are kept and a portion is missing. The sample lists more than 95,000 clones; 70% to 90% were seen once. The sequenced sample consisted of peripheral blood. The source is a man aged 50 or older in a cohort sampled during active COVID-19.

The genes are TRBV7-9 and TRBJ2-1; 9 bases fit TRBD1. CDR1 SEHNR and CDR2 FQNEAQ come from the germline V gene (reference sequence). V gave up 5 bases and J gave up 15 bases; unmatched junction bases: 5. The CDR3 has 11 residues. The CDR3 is CASSPGQGWFF. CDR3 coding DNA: TGTGCCAGCAGCCCCGGACAGGGGTGGTTCTTC.

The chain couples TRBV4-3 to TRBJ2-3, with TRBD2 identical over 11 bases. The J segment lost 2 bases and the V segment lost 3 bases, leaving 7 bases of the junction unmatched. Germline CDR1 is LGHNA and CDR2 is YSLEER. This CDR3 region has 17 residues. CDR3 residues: CASSQNLAGGNTDTQYF. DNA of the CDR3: TGCGCCAGCAGCCAGAACCTAGCGGGGGGCAACACAGATACGCAGTATTTT.

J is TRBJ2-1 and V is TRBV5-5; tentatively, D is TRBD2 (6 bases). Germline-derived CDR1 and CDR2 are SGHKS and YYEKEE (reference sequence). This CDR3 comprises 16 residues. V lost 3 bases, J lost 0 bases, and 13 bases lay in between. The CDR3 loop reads CASSSDRGSSYNEQFF. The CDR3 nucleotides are TGTGCCAGCAGCTCAGACCGGGGGAGCTCCTACAATGAGCAGTTCTTC. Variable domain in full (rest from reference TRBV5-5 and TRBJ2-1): DAGVTQSPTHLIKTRGQQVTLRCSPISGHKSVSWYQQVLGQGPQFIFQYYEKEERGRGNFPDRFSARQFPNYSSELNVNALLLGDSALYLCASSSDRGSSYNEQFFGPGTRLTVL.

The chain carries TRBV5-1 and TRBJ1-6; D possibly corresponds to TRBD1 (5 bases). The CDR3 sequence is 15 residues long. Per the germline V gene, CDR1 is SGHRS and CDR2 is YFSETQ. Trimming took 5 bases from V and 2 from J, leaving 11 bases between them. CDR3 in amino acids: CASRPDNTYNSPLHF. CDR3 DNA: TGCGCCAGCAGACCGGACAACACCTATAATTCACCCCTCCACTTT.

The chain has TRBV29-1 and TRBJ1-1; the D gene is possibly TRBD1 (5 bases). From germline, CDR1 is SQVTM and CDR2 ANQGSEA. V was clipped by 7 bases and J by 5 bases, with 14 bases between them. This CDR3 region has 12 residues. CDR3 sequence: CSANQGQTEAFF. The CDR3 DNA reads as TGCAGCGCCAATCAGGGTCAGACTGAAGCTTTCTTT.

This CDR3 is CASSVFGGGGYEQYV. The CDR3 bases are TGTGCCAGCAGCGTTTTCGGCGGTGGAGGGTACGAGCAGTACGTC. The V call is TRBV28, the J call TRBJ2-7; D possibly corresponds to TRBD2 (6 bases). Germline values: CDR1 MDHEN, CDR2 SYDVKM. V shed 6 bases and J shed 4 bases, with 19 bases lying between them. CDR3 size: 15 residues.

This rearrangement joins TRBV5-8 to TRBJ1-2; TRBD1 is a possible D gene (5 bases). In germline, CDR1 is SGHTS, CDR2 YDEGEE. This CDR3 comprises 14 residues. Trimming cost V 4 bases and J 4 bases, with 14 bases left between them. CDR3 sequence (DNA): TGTGCCAGCAGCCAGGGCGCTGTATCCTATGGCTACACCTTC. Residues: CASSQGAVSYGYTF.